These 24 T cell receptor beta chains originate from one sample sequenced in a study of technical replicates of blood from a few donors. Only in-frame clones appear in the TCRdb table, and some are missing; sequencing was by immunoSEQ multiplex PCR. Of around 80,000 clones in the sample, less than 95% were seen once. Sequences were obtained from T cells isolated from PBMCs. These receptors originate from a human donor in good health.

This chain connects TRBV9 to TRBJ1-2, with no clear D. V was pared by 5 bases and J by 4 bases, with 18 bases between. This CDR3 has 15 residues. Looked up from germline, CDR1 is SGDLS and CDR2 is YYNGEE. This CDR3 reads CASRGDLGFGYGYTF. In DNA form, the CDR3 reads TGTGCCAGCAGAGGAGACTTAGGTTTCGGCTATGGCTACACCTTC.

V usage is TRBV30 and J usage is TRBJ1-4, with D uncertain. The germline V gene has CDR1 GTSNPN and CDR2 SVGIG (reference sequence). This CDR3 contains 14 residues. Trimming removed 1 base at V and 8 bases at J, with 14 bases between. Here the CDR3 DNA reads TGTGCCTGGAGTGGAGGGCGAAAAGTCGAAAAACTGTTTTTT. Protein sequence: CAWSGGRKVEKLFF.

The CDR3 nucleotides are TGTGCCAGCAGCACCCGACAGGGGCGTAGAGAGACCCAGTACTTC. Translated: CASSTRQGRRETQYF. The rearrangement links TRBV11-2 to TRBJ2-5; 8 bases align to TRBD1. The CDR3 is 15 amino acids. Germline CDR1 SGHAT, CDR2 FQNNGV. V was pared by 5 bases and J by 4 bases, with 9 bases of the junction left unmatched.

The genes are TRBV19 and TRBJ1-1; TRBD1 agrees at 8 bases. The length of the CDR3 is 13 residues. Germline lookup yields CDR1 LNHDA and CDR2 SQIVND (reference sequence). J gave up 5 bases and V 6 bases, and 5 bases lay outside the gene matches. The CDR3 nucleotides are TGTGCCAGTAGGCAACAGGGGGGGACTGAAGCTTTCTTT. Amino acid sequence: CASRQQGGTEAFF.

CDR3 sequence reads: CASSDTSGGYEQYF. The CDR3 DNA is TGCGCCAGCAGCGATACTAGCGGGGGCTACGAGCAGTACTTC. The chain uses TRBV5-1 and TRBJ2-7, with 11 positions matching TRBD2. The CDR3 is made up of 14 amino acids. Trimming at V came to 4 bases and at J to 3 bases, leaving 3 bases not matched to a gene. Germline V lookup: CDR1 SGHRS, CDR2 YFSETQ.

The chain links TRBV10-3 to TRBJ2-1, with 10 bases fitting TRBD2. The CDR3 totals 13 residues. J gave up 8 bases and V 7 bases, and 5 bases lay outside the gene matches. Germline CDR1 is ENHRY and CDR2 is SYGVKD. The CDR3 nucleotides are TGTGCCATCAAGGGGACTAGCGAAGATGAGCAGTTCTTC. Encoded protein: CAIKGTSEDEQFF.

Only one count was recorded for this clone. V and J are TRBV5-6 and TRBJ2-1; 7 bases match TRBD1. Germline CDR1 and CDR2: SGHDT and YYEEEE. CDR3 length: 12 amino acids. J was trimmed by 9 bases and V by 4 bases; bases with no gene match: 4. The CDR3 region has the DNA TGTGCCAGCAGCCAGGGGGTTATTGAGCAGTTCTTC. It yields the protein CASSQGVIEQFF.

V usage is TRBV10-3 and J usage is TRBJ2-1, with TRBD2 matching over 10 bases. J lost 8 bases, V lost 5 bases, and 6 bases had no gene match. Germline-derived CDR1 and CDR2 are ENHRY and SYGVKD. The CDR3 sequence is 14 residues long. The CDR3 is CAISPSGREDEQFF. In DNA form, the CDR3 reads TGTGCCATCAGTCCTAGCGGGAGAGAGGATGAGCAGTTCTTC.

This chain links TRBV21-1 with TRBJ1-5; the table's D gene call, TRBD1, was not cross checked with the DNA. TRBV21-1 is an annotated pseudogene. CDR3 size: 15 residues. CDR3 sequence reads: CASSKGRRVDQPQHF. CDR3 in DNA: TGTGCCAGCAGCAAAGGTCGCAGGGTAGATCAGCCCCAGCATTTT.

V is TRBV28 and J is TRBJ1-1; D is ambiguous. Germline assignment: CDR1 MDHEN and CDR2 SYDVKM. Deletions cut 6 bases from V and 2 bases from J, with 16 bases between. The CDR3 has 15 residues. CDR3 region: CASRRGGSSNTEAFF. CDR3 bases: TGTGCCAGCAGACGGGGTGGCTCGTCCAACACTGAAGCTTTCTTT.

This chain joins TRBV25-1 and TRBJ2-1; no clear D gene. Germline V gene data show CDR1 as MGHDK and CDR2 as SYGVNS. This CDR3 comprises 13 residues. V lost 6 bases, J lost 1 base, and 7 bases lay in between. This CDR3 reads CASRGLSYNEQFF. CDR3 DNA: TGTGCCAGCAGGGGCCTATCCTACAATGAGCAGTTCTTC.

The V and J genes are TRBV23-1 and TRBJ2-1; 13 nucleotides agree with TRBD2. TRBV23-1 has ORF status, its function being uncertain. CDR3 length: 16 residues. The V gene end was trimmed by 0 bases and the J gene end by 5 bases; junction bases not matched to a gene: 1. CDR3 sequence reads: CASSQSLAGGHNEQFF. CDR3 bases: TGCGCCAGCAGTCAATCACTAGCGGGAGGGCACAATGAGCAGTTCTTC.

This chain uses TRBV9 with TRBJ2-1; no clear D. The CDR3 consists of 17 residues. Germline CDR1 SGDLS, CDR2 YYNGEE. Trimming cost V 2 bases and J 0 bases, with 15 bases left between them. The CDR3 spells CASSVSAYASSYNEQFF. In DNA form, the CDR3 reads TGTGCCAGCAGCGTTTCGGCGTACGCTAGCTCCTACAATGAGCAGTTCTTC. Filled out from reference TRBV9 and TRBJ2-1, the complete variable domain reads DSGVTQTPKHLITATGQRVTLRCSPRSGDLSVYWYQQSLDQGLQFLIQYYNGEERAKGNILERFSAQQFPDLHSELNLSSLELGDSALYFCASSVSAYASSYNEQFFGPGTRLTVL.

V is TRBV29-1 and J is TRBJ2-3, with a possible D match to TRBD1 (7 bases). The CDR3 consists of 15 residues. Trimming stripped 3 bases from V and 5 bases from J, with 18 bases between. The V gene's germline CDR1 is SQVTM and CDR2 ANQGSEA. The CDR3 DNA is TGCAGCGTTGATGTAAGGAGGGGGCGCTTAGATACGCAGTATTTT. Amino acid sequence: CSVDVRRGRLDTQYF.

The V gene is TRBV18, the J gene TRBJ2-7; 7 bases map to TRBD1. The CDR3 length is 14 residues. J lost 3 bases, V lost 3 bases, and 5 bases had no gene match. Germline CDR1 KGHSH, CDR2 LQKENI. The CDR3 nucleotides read TGTGCCAGCTCACCTACTGGACAGGACTACGAGCAGTACTTC. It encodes CASSPTGQDYEQYF.

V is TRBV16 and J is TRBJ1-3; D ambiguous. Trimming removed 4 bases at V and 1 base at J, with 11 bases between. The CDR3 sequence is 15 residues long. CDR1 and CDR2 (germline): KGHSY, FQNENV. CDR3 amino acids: CASSLKILSGNTIYF. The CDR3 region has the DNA TGTGCCAGCAGCCTTAAAATCCTTTCTGGAAACACCATATATTTT.

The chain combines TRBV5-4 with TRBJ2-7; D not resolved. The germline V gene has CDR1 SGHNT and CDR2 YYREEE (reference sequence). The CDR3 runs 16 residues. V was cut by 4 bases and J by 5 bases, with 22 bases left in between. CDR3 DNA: TGTGCCAGCAGCCCAGACCTAGTGAGCTCTTTCAACGAGCAGTACTTC. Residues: CASSPDLVSSFNEQYF.

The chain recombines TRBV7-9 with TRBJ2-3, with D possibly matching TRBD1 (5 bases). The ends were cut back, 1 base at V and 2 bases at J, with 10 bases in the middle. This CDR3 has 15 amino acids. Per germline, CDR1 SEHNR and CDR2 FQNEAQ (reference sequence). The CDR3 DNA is TGTGCCAGCAGCTTAGAGGGGATATACACAGATACGCAGTATTTT. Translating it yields CASSLEGIYTDTQYF.

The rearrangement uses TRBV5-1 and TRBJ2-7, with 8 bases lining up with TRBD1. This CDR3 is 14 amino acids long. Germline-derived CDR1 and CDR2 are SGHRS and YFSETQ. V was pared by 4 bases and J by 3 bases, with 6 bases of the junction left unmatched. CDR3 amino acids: CASSIYGTGYEQYF. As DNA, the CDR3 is TGCGCCAGCAGCATATATGGGACAGGCTACGAGCAGTACTTC.

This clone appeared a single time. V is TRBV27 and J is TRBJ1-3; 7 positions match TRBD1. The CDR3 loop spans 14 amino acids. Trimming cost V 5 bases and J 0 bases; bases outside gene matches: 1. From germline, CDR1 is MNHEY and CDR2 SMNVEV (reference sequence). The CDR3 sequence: CASSRTGSGNTIYF. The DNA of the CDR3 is TGTGCCAGCAGTCGGACAGGCTCTGGAAACACCATATATTTT.

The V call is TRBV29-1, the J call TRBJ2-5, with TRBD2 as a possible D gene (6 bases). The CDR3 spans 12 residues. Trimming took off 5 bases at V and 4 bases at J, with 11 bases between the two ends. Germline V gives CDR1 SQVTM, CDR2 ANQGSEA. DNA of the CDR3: TGCAGCGTTTTGATGGGAGGAGAGACCCAGTACTTC. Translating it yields CSVLMGGETQYF. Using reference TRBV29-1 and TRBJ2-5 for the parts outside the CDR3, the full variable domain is SAVISQKPSRDICQRGTSLTIQCQVDSQVTMMFWYRQQPGQSLTLIATANQGSEATYESGFVIDKFPISRPNLTFSTLTVSNMSPEDSSIYLCSVLMGGETQYFGPGTRLLVL.

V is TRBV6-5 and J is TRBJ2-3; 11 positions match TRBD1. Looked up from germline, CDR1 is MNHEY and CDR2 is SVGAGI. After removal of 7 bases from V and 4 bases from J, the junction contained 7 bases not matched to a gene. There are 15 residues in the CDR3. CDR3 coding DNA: TGTGCCAGCACTCCGGGACAGGGGGGAGCAGATACGCAGTATTTT. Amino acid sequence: CASTPGQGGADTQYF.

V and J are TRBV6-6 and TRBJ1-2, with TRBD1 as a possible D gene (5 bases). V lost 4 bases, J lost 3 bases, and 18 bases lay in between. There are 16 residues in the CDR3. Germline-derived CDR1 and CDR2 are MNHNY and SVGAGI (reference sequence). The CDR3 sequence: CASSFTIGGEYYGYTF. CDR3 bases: TGTGCCAGCAGTTTTACGATCGGGGGGGAATACTATGGCTACACCTTC.

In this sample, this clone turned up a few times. The CDR3 loop is CASRLDFGRADTQYF. The CDR3 DNA sequence: TGTGCCAGCAGACTCGACTTCGGGAGAGCAGATACGCAGTATTTT. The rearrangement links TRBV6-1 to TRBJ2-3, with D possibly matching TRBD2 (6 bases). Germline V gene data show CDR1 as MNHNS and CDR2 as SASEGT. Trimming took off 6 bases at V and 4 bases at J, with 17 bases between the two ends. The length of the CDR3 is 15 residues.